This TCR beta chain comes out of a study of graft-versus-host responses after intestinal transplantation. With regard to this clone: The antigen is not known.

Study findings and constraints: Clonal ratios of graft-versus-host to host-versus-graft in allografts were high for patients exhibiting graft-donor T cell macrochimerism.

Produced via immunoSEQ multiplex PCR; TCRdb's table is partial and in-frame only. The repertoire holds roughly 100,000 clones, with approximately 93% as singletons. This receptor was taken from a human donor who received an intestinal transplant. The sample consisted of unstimulated CD8+ T cells sorted from spleen or lymph node cells, taken before intestinal transplant.

In nucleotides, the CDR3 is TGTGCCAGTAGTATCGGGCGGGGGCCCTACGAGCAGTACTTC. This codes for CASSIGRGPYEQYF. V is TRBV19 and J is TRBJ2-7, with TRBD2 as a possible D gene (7 bases). Germline V gene lookup returns CDR1 LNHDA and CDR2 SQIVND (reference sequence). V was trimmed by 3 bases and J by 2 bases, leaving 11 bases between them. This CDR3 contains 14 residues. Together with reference TRBV19 and TRBJ2-7, the CDR3 gives the full variable domain: DGGITQSPKYLFRKEGQNVTLSCEQNLNHDAMYWYRQDPGQGLRLIYYSQIVNDFQKGDIAEGYSVSREKKESFPLTVTSAQKNPTAFYLCASSIGRGPYEQYFGPGTRLTVT.